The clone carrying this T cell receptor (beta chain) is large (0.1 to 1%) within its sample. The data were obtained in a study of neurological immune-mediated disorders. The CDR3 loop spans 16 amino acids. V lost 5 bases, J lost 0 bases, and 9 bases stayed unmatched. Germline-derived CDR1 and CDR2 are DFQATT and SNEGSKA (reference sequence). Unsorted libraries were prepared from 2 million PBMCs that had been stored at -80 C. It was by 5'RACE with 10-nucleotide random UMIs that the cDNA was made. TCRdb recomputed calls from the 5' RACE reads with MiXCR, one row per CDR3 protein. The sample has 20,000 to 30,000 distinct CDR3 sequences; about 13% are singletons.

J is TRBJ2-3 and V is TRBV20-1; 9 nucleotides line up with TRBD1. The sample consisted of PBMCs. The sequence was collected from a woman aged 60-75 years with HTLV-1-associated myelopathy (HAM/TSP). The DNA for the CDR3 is TGCAGTGCTCGAGGGGGACAGGGTTTAAGCACAGATACGCAGTATTTT. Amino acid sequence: CSARGGQGLSTDTQYF.